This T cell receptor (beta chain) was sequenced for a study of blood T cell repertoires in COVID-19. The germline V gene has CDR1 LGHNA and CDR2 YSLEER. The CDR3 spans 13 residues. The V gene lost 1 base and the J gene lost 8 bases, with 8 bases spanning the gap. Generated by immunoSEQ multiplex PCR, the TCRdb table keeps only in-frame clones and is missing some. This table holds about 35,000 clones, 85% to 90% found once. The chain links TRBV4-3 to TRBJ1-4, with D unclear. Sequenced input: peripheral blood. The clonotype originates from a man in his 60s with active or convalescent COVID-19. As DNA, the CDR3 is TGCGCCAGCAGCCAAGTTCCCGAGGAAAAACTGTTTTTT. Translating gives CASSQVPEEKLFF.